This TCR beta chain derives from a study of T cell responses to AZD1222 COVID-19 vaccine. The CDR3 sequence is 15 residues long. Trimming took 1 base from V and 9 from J, leaving 13 bases between them. Looked up from germline, CDR1 is SGHTA and CDR2 is FQGNSA. As for this clone: Its specificity is not known.

The assay was immunoSEQ multiplex PCR, and TCRdb's table has in-frame clones only and misses some. The data contain under 70,000 clones, roughly 80% of them seen just once; the ten biggest clones take up around 15%. Study-level results: Sampling captured repertoires only after the peak T cell response. With two AZD1222 doses given, Spike-specific TCR breadth and depth both rose. Females made up more of the donors, who were largely white British, and clonal diversity may have come out too low. Among spike-specific TCRs, nearly half reportedly target unmutated variant regions.

The genes are TRBV7-2 and TRBJ1-6, with D tentatively TRBD1 (5 bases). The sequence came from an adult in good health. The sequencing used peripheral blood, collected on day 0 of AZD1222 vaccination. The CDR3 loop reads CASSLGGRALSPLHF. CDR3 nucleotide sequence: TGTGCCAGCAGCTTAGGTGGCAGGGCCCTTTCACCCCTCCACTTT.